The TCR beta chain described here comes from a study of shared clonotypes between healthy human individuals. The CDR3 extends over 14 amino acids. CDR1 SEHNR and CDR2 FQNEAQ come from the germline V gene (reference sequence). The ends were cut back, 5 bases at V and 4 bases at J, with 14 bases in the middle. When replicate PCRs were run on sorted subsets, they used approximately 0.2 ug DNA, about 30,000 T cell genomes. Assay: immunoSEQ multiplex PCR; the TCRdb copy retains only in-frame clones and omits some. The profile shows some 2,500,000 clones, over 85% of them singletons. This clone was observed a single time. The target antigen is unknown. Findings and caveats of the study: Naive subsets typically showed greater estimated richness than memory subsets. Among a few donors, about 5% of naive CD4 clonotypes were found in common. Clonotypes which were not shared had lower generation probabilities than clonotypes that all four donors shared.

The clonotype was recovered from a man aged 18 to 29 in good health. Some clones in this sample may be carry-over from other donors' samples. The J gene is TRBJ1-1, the V gene TRBV7-9; no clear D gene. Sequencing was performed on naive CD4+ T cells from PBMCs. The subset is: CD45RA+ positively selected. CDR3 residues: CASSRNGDGTEAFF. CDR3 DNA sequence: TGTGCCAGCAGCCGAAACGGGGATGGCACTGAAGCTTTCTTT.